The 2 T cell receptor beta chains given below trace back to one sample, sequenced in a study of Tregs in tolerant kidney transplant recipients. Generated by immunoSEQ multiplex PCR, the TCRdb table keeps only in-frame clones and is missing some. The sample has 10,000 or so clones. Recipients received nonmyeloablative bone marrow transplants from related graft donors, with transient mixed chimerism. This sample comprised CD8+ T cells from blood (PBMCs), obtained 24 months after the transplant. Every receptor here comes from a human patient who received a combined kidney and bone marrow transplant. Part of the T cells may come from the graft donor.

As to this clone: The read stops 3 residues short of the end of the CDR3; the missing end is completed from the germline J gene. This chain uses TRBV5-1 with TRBJ2-2; possibly TRBD1 for D (5 bases). V lost 2 bases, J lost 1 base, and 12 bases lay in between. This CDR3 spans 16 amino acids. In germline, CDR1 is SGHRS, CDR2 YFSETQ. The CDR3 loop reads CASSLTGPQNTGELFF. CDR3 DNA, as far as it was read: TGCGCCAGCAGCTTAACAGGACCCCAGAACACCGGGGAG. Variable domain in full (rest from reference TRBV5-1 and TRBJ2-2): KAGVTQTPRYLIKTRGQQVTLSCSPISGHRSVSWYQQTPGQGLQFLFEYFSETQRNKGNFPGRFSGRQFSNSRSEMNVSTLELGDSALYLCASSLTGPQNTGELFFGEGSRLTVL.

In regard to this clone: The read terminates 3 residues ahead of where the CDR3 ends, so the germline J gene completes it. The chain couples TRBV19 to TRBJ2-1; 7 positions match TRBD1. This CDR3 region has 14 residues. With V trimmed by 4 bases and J by 9 bases, 9 bases remained unmatched. Germline CDR1 LNHDA, CDR2 SQIVND (reference sequence). The sequenced CDR3 bases are TGTGCCAGTAGTAGAGCCGAAACAGGGGCTGAG. This encodes CASSRAETGAE. The entire CDR3 protein is CASSRAETGAEQFF.